The 23 T cell receptor beta chains below come from one sample, sequenced in a study of T cells in Graves' hyperthyroidism and ophthalmopathy. Researchers amplified the TCR beta CDR3 regions from RNA transcripts. During a first-round RT-PCR of the TCR CDR3, the HTBI primer set was used. From the multiplex PCR reads, TCRdb called clonotypes with MiXCR, one entry per CDR3 protein. The sample consists of around 300,000 distinct CDR3 sequences, approximately 15% of them appearing once. Sample: blood. The receptors shown here come from a woman between 25 and 40 years old with Graves' hyperthyroidism.

This clonotype was observed many times. The rearrangement joins TRBV20-1 to TRBJ2-5; tentative D call: TRBD1 (5 bases). V was clipped by 5 bases and J by 3 bases, with 13 bases between them. CDR1 DFQATT and CDR2 SNEGSKA come from the germline V gene (reference sequence). The CDR3 has 13 residues. The CDR3 spells CSAGKGREETQYF. The CDR3 DNA reads as TGCAGTGCTGGGAAGGGGCGAGAAGAGACCCAGTACTTC.

A few counts support this clonotype. The chain links TRBV20-1 to TRBJ1-4, with 11 bases fitting TRBD1. The germline CDR1 and CDR2 sequences are DFQATT and SNEGSKA (reference sequence). This CDR3 is 14 amino acids long. V lost 6 bases, J lost 8 bases, and 8 bases stayed unmatched. CDR3 sequence: CSADPGQGVEKLFF. Here the CDR3 DNA reads TGCAGTGCGGATCCGGGACAGGGGGTGGAAAAACTGTTTTTT.

V gene TRBV28 combines with J gene TRBJ2-1, with 9 bases that match TRBD2. The CDR3 has 14 residues. V shed 8 bases and J 10 bases; nucleotides not matched to a gene: 12. Germline CDR1 and CDR2: MDHEN and SYDVKM. CDR3 nucleotide sequence: TGTGCCAGCTGGGGACTAGCCCCCGGGGTAGAGCAGTTCTTC. Protein: CASWGLAPGVEQFF. Together with reference TRBV28 and TRBJ2-1, the CDR3 gives the full variable domain: DVKVTQSSRYLVKRTGEKVFLECVQDMDHENMFWYRQDPGLGLRLIYFSYDVKMKEKGDIPEGYSVSREKKERFSLILESASTNQTSMYLCASWGLAPGVEQFFGPGTRLTVL.

The table lists this clonotype with a few counts. The chain uses TRBV7-9 and TRBJ2-1; D might be TRBD2 (5 bases). V gave up 5 bases and J gave up 1 base, with 12 bases separating them. This CDR3 contains 15 residues. CDR1 SEHNR and CDR2 FQNEAQ come from the germline V gene (reference sequence). DNA of the CDR3: TGTGCCAGCAGCCCCTTAGCGTCTTCCTACAATGAGCAGTTCTTC. Translation: CASSPLASSYNEQFF.

This clonotype was counted at least ten times. The CDR3 DNA reads as TGTGCCAGCAGCTTAGAAAGGGGTACTGAAGCTTTCTTT. This translates into CASSLERGTEAFF. This rearrangement joins TRBV11-2 to TRBJ1-1, with a weak D call TRBD1 (5 bases). Germline V gene lookup returns CDR1 SGHAT and CDR2 FQNNGV. V shed 0 bases and J shed 5 bases, with 7 bases lying between them. CDR3 length: 13 amino acids.

This clonotype was observed at least ten times. The rearrangement joins TRBV6-1 to TRBJ1-1; D is unresolved. Germline CDR1 MNHNS, CDR2 SASEGT. CDR3 size: 15 residues. V dropped 1 base and J dropped 1 base, with 10 bases sitting between them. The CDR3 region has the DNA TGTGCCAGCAGTGAAGGTGGGCCCGGGAACACTGAAGCTTTCTTT. The encoded protein is CASSEGGPGNTEAFF.

This clonotype was seen a handful of times. The chain joins TRBV12-5 to TRBJ2-1, with D perhaps TRBD2 (7 bases). CDR1 and CDR2 (germline): LGHNT, FRNRAP. Trimming took off 5 bases at V and 5 bases at J, with 13 bases between the two ends. CDR3 length equals 14 residues. This CDR3 is CASGPGGGDNEQFF. DNA for the CDR3: TGTGCTAGTGGTCCCGGCGGGGGCGACAATGAGCAGTTCTTC.

As regards this clonotype: A much larger clonotype is one base distant, so this may be a read error. The gene calls are TRBV11-2 and TRBJ2-4; TRBD2 matches at 7 bases. This CDR3 has 15 amino acids. CDR1 and CDR2 from the germline V gene are SGHAT and FQNNGV. The CDR3 loop reads CASSTLRGKKTIQYF. CDR3 nucleotide sequence: TGTGCCAGCAGCACACTGCGGGGGAAAAAAACCATTCAGTACTTC.

The V gene is TRBV5-1, the J gene TRBJ2-5; 8 positions match TRBD1. CDR1 SGHRS and CDR2 YFSETQ come from the germline V gene. The V segment lost 4 bases and the J segment 5 bases; nucleotides outside the gene matches: 10. The CDR3 length is 15 residues. The CDR3 nucleotides read TGCGCCAGCAGCAAAACACTACAGGGGGTGGAGACCCAGTACTTC. Amino acids: CASSKTLQGVETQYF.

The chain employs TRBV18 and TRBJ2-5, with a possible D match to TRBD2 (5 bases). This CDR3 spans 12 amino acids. Germline CDR1 and CDR2: KGHSH and LQKENI. V was shortened by 6 bases and J by 4 bases, with 9 bases between the two germline ends. The CDR3 DNA follows: TGTGCCAGCTCTCACGGAGGAGAGACCCAGTACTTC. Residues: CASSHGGETQYF.

This clonotype came up a few times. The V and J genes are TRBV3-1 and TRBJ2-4; D is ambiguous. V shed 0 bases and J shed 3 bases, with 9 bases lying between them. The CDR3 spans 15 residues. Germline lookup yields CDR1 LGHDT and CDR2 YNNKEL (reference sequence). The CDR3 protein is CASSQDVHGKNIQYF. The CDR3 DNA sequence: TGTGCCAGCAGCCAAGATGTACATGGCAAAAACATTCAGTACTTC.

This clonotype has a handful of counts. This chain joins TRBV11-2 and TRBJ2-7, with TRBD2 as a possible D gene (5 bases). The CDR3 extends over 17 amino acids. Trimming shortened V by 1 base and J by 5 bases, and 21 bases separated the two germline ends. Germline lookup yields CDR1 SGHAT and CDR2 FQNNGV. In nucleotides, the CDR3 is TGTGCCAGCAGCTTAGTAGGGCTCGGGATGCGGGTCGACGAGCAGTACTTC. It encodes CASSLVGLGMRVDEQYF. Combining the CDR3 with reference TRBV11-2 and TRBJ2-7 gives the whole variable domain EAGVAQSPRYKIIEKRQSVAFWCNPISGHATLYWYQQILGQGPKLLIQFQNNGVVDDSQLPKDRFSAERLKGVDSTLKIQPAKLEDSAVYLCASSLVGLGMRVDEQYFGPGTRLTVT.

This clonotype was counted at least ten times. CDR3 DNA sequence: TGTGCCAGCAGACAAGGGAATGAGCAGTTCTTC. Encoded protein: CASRQGNEQFF. The rearrangement joins TRBV7-2 to TRBJ2-1; D gene unclear. The V and J ends lost 6 bases and 7 bases respectively, with 7 bases between them. Germline V CDR1 and CDR2: SGHTA, FQGNSA. The CDR3 runs to 11 residues. Together with reference TRBV7-2 and TRBJ2-1, the CDR3 gives the full variable domain: GAGVSQSPSNKVTEKGKDVELRCDPISGHTALYWYRQSLGQGLEFLIYFQGNSAPDKSGLPSDRFSAERTGGSVSTLTIQRTQQEDSAVYLCASRQGNEQFFGPGTRLTVL.

This clonotype was recorded many times. V is TRBV27 and J is TRBJ2-3; D remains unclear. CDR1 and CDR2 (germline): MNHEY, SMNVEV (reference sequence). Trimming took off 2 bases at V and 0 bases at J, with 9 bases between the two ends. The CDR3 sequence is 15 residues long. The CDR3 DNA reads TGTGCCAGCAGTTTAACCCCAGCTAGCACAGATACGCAGTATTTT. Its translation is CASSLTPASTDTQYF.

Ten or more counts support this clonotype. CDR3 region: CATTGPRDNEQFF. The CDR3 DNA reads as TGTGCCACCACCGGGCCGCGGGACAATGAGCAGTTCTTC. The chain is built from TRBV6-1 and TRBJ2-1; possibly TRBD2 for D (5 bases). There are 13 residues in the CDR3. Looked up from germline, CDR1 is MNHNS and CDR2 is SASEGT. Between the trimmed V and J ends, which lost 10 bases and 5 bases, there was a span of 15 bases.

A few counts support this clonotype. This chain connects TRBV3-1 to TRBJ2-7; D is uncertain. Germline values: CDR1 LGHDT, CDR2 YNNKEL (reference sequence). Trimming took 0 bases from V and 2 from J, leaving 14 bases between them. CDR3 length: 16 amino acids. The CDR3: CASSQDARNLPYEQYF. DNA of the CDR3: TGTGCCAGCAGCCAAGATGCTCGGAACCTACCCTACGAGCAGTACTTC.

This clonotype turned up a few times. The genes are TRBV6-5 and TRBJ2-3; D may be TRBD1 (7 bases). From germline, CDR1 is MNHEY and CDR2 SVGAGI. V was clipped by 0 bases and J by 4 bases, with 14 bases between them. This CDR3 spans 16 amino acids. The CDR3 sequence is CASSYSSGGGPDTQYF. The DNA of the CDR3 is TGTGCCAGCAGTTACTCGAGTGGAGGGGGCCCAGATACGCAGTATTTT.

There are a few counts of this clonotype. The chain combines TRBV12-3 or TRBV12-4 with TRBJ1-3; possibly TRBD1 for D (6 bases). The CDR3 runs to 12 residues. Trimming stripped 7 bases from V and 15 bases from J, with 19 bases between. Here the CDR3 reads CASTKGVDREYF. CDR3 sequence (DNA): TGTGCCAGCACCAAGGGGGTGGACCGGGAATATTTT.

V usage is TRBV3-1 and J usage is TRBJ2-1; TRBD2 matches at 8 bases. J was trimmed by 0 bases and V by 4 bases; bases with no gene match: 8. Germline CDR1 reads LGHDT; CDR2 reads YNNKEL (reference sequence). The CDR3 runs to 17 residues. This chain's CDR3 is CASSLSGGGYSYNEQFF. The CDR3 DNA reads as TGTGCCAGCAGCCTCTCGGGAGGGGGGTACTCCTACAATGAGCAGTTCTTC.

The J gene is TRBJ2-7, the V gene TRBV9; no firm D call. Germline V gene data show CDR1 as SGDLS and CDR2 as YYNGEE. Trimming stripped 4 bases from V and 1 base from J, with 12 bases between. The CDR3 consists of 14 residues. CDR3 amino acids: CASSPAQRSYEQYF. The CDR3 coding sequence is TGTGCCAGCAGCCCCGCCCAGAGATCCTACGAGCAGTACTTC.

This clonotype appeared many times. The chain uses TRBV2 and TRBJ2-7; weak D call: TRBD1 (6 bases). The V and J ends lost 7 bases and 6 bases respectively, with 16 bases between them. The CDR3 length is 13 residues. Per germline, CDR1 SNHLY and CDR2 FYNNEI. The CDR3 nucleotides are TGTGCCAGCAAGTTCCAGGGGCTCCCCGAGCAGTACTTC. It specifies CASKFQGLPEQYF.

This clonotype was picked up many times. V and J are TRBV3-1 and TRBJ1-1; D not resolved. Germline V CDR1 and CDR2: LGHDT, YNNKEL (reference sequence). V was trimmed by 6 bases and J by 3 bases, leaving 14 bases between them. This CDR3 is 14 amino acids long. The CDR3 nucleotides read TGTGCCAGCAGGCGGGGAACACAATACACTGAAGCTTTCTTT. It codes for CASRRGTQYTEAFF. The full variable domain, in which reference TRBV3-1 and TRBJ1-1 provide the parts outside the CDR3, is DTAVSQTPKYLVTQMGNDKSIKCEQNLGHDTMYWYKQDSKKFLKIMFSYNNKELIINETVPNRFSPKSPDKAHLNLHINSLELGDSAVYFCASRRGTQYTEAFFGQGTRLTVV.

The V call is TRBV12-3 or TRBV12-4, the J call TRBJ1-3; no clear D. The germline V and J ends were trimmed by 7 bases and 4 bases, with 8 bases remaining between them. The CDR3 runs 12 residues. CDR3 protein: CASTAGGNTIYF. For the CDR3, the DNA is TGTGCCAGCACAGCAGGCGGAAACACCATATATTTT.